Each of the 28 T cell receptor beta chains below was sequenced from the same sample in a study of cytomegalovirus exposure and HLA in healthy donors. Researchers ran the PCR with 60 Vbeta and 13 Jbeta primers. Clones were sequenced by immunoSEQ multiplex PCR, and TCRdb holds only the in-frame ones, with some missing. The data contain about 160,000 clones, 60% to 80% of them singletons. Material: PBMCs. These receptors were collected from a woman aged 45-65 years in good health and CMV-seropositive.

The chain couples TRBV6-5 to TRBJ1-1; D is perhaps TRBD1 (5 bases). Deletions cut 6 bases from V and 5 bases from J, with 10 bases between. The CDR3 extends over 12 amino acids. The germline CDR1 and CDR2 sequences are MNHEY and SVGAGI. Here the CDR3 reads CASRSSGTEAFF. CDR3 DNA: TGTGCCAGCAGGAGTTCAGGGACTGAAGCTTTCTTT.

This clone is a singleton in its sample. The genes are TRBV19 and TRBJ2-7; 8 bases match TRBD2. The junction had 8 bases not matched to a gene; V was cut back by 7 bases and J by 3 bases. The V gene's germline CDR1 is LNHDA and CDR2 SQIVND (reference sequence). The CDR3 is made up of 14 amino acids. The CDR3, as DNA: TGTGCCAGTAAGGGGAGCGGGAGAGGCTACGAGCAGTACTTC. Translation gives CASKGSGRGYEQYF.

The V call is TRBV5-1, the J call TRBJ2-5; 10 bases are shared with TRBD2. Germline lookup yields CDR1 SGHRS and CDR2 YFSETQ. J was trimmed by 5 bases and V by 0 bases; bases with no gene match: 7. The CDR3 runs 16 residues. CDR3 protein: CASSLASGGAGETQYF. In DNA form, the CDR3 reads TGCGCCAGCAGCTTGGCGAGCGGGGGGGCCGGGGAGACCCAGTACTTC.

V usage is TRBV7-9 and J usage is TRBJ1-2; 9 positions agree with TRBD1. CDR3 length: 16 residues. With V trimmed by 5 bases and J by 2 bases, 9 bases remained unmatched. The germline V gene encodes CDR1 SEHNR and CDR2 FQNEAQ (reference sequence). CDR3 sequence: CASSLTRQGVNYGYTF. The DNA for the CDR3 is TGTGCCAGCAGCCTCACACGACAGGGGGTAAACTATGGCTACACCTTC.

With respect to this clone: The conserved closing phenylalanine or tryptophan is absent in this CDR3, likely reflecting a read error. The V gene is TRBV4-3, the J gene TRBJ1-4; D is unresolved. With 4 bases removed from V and 8 bases from J, the gap between germline ends came to 20 bases. Germline CDR1 is LGHNA and CDR2 is YSLEER. This CDR3 comprises 16 residues. The CDR3 loop is CASSRSLGGPDEKLFV. CDR3 DNA sequence: TGCGCCAGCAGCCGAAGTCTAGGAGGTCCTGACGAAAAACTGTTTGTT.

This chain connects TRBV27 to TRBJ2-5, with 10 bases identical to TRBD2. Germline lookup yields CDR1 MNHEY and CDR2 SMNVEV (reference sequence). The CDR3 is 15 residues long. Losses at the gene ends were 6 bases for V and 5 bases for J; bases not matched to a gene: 9. CDR3 protein: CASSRAGGLSETQYF. CDR3 bases: TGTGCCAGCAGCCGAGCGGGAGGGCTTTCGGAGACCCAGTACTTC.

The chain is built from TRBV6-1 and TRBJ2-7; maybe TRBD2 (6 bases). Germline V gene lookup returns CDR1 MNHNS and CDR2 SASEGT. V dropped 3 bases and J dropped 3 bases, with 15 bases sitting between them. The CDR3 loop spans 15 amino acids. The CDR3 is CASSETSFIFYEQYF. CDR3 coding DNA: TGTGCCAGCAGTGAGACTAGTTTTATTTTCTACGAGCAGTACTTC.

The chain uses TRBV5-4 and TRBJ1-1; D remains unclear. The germline CDR1 and CDR2 sequences are SGHNT and YYREEE (reference sequence). The V gene lost 5 bases and the J gene lost 9 bases, with 11 bases spanning the gap. The CDR3 has 11 residues. The CDR3 nucleotides are TGTGCCAGCAGTTCGGAGGCGAAAGCTTTCTTT. Translating gives CASSSEAKAFF. The whole variable domain, remainder taken from reference TRBV5-4 and TRBJ1-1, is ETGVTQSPTHLIKTRGQQVTLRCSSQSGHNTVSWYQQALGQGPQFIFQYYREEENGRGNFPPRFSGLQFPNYSSELNVNALELDDSALYLCASSSEAKAFFGQGTRLTVV.

The rearrangement links TRBV7-6 to TRBJ2-1, with 12 bases matching TRBD2. Trimming cost V 5 bases and J 7 bases; bases outside gene matches: 12. CDR3 length: 17 amino acids. The germline gives CDR1 SGHVS, CDR2 FNYEAQ. The CDR3, as DNA: TGTGCCAGCAGCGCACCTAGCGGGGGGGTAAAAGAAAATGAGCAGTTCTTC. Translation gives CASSAPSGGVKENEQFF.

This clone was counted a single time. The genes are TRBV18 and TRBJ2-5; D may be TRBD1 (5 bases). The V gene lost 0 bases and the J gene lost 5 bases, with 10 bases spanning the gap. Germline values: CDR1 KGHSH, CDR2 LQKENI. CDR3 size: 14 residues. The CDR3 coding sequence is TGTGCCAGCTCACCACCGCAGGGCATGGAGACCCAGTACTTC. Its protein is CASSPPQGMETQYF.

V usage is TRBV28 and J usage is TRBJ1-1; maybe TRBD1 (5 bases). This CDR3 contains 14 residues. V was pared by 6 bases and J by 8 bases, with 19 bases between. CDR1 and CDR2 (germline): MDHEN, SYDVKM. CDR3 residues: CASSPTGLGGEAFF. The CDR3 DNA follows: TGTGCCAGCAGCCCGACGGGTCTCGGGGGAGAAGCTTTCTTT.

The chain's CDR3 is CASSERGGGGYTDTQYF. The CDR3 DNA reads TGTGCCAGCAGTGAAAGGGGCGGCGGGGGTTACACAGATACGCAGTATTTT. V is TRBV6-1 and J is TRBJ2-3, with 7 bases matching TRBD2. From germline, CDR1 is MNHNS and CDR2 SASEGT. The junction had 10 bases not matched to a gene; V was cut back by 2 bases and J by 2 bases. The CDR3 is 17 amino acids.

The V gene is TRBV7-9, the J gene TRBJ2-1; D unresolved. V gave up 5 bases and J gave up 0 bases, with 20 bases separating them. CDR3 length: 18 residues. CDR1 and CDR2 from the germline V gene are SEHNR and FQNEAQ (reference sequence). CDR3 residues: CASSTAPYSLNSYNEQFF. The CDR3 DNA is TGTGCCAGCAGCACAGCACCCTACAGCCTAAACTCCTACAATGAGCAGTTCTTC.

The gene calls are TRBV6-5 and TRBJ2-5; D not resolved. Germline V gene sequence: CDR1 MNHEY, CDR2 SVGAGI. Trimming removed 2 bases from V and 0 bases from J, with 7 bases in between. The CDR3 has 14 residues. Here the CDR3 DNA reads TGTGCCAGCAGTTACGGCAGTTACCAAGAGACCCAGTACTTC. This sequence encodes CASSYGSYQETQYF.

This clone has only a few counts. This chain joins TRBV9 and TRBJ1-1, with 9 bases lining up with TRBD1. This CDR3 region has 19 residues. Germline CDR1 SGDLS, CDR2 YYNGEE. J lost 1 base, V lost 2 bases, and 15 bases had no gene match. This chain's CDR3 is CASSVGPGQGYFGNTEAFF. The CDR3, as DNA: TGTGCCAGCAGCGTTGGACCGGGACAGGGTTACTTCGGGAACACTGAAGCTTTCTTT.

The chain recombines TRBV5-1 with TRBJ2-1, with D possibly being TRBD2 (6 bases). V was cut by 6 bases and J by 10 bases, with 14 bases left in between. The CDR3 sequence is 12 residues long. Germline CDR1 SGHRS, CDR2 YFSETQ. The CDR3 bases are TGCGCCAGCAAGAGGGGCGCGGGAGAGCAGTTCTTC. It codes for CASKRGAGEQFF.

The CDR3 loop reads CASSLIIPGAGGNEQFF. The CDR3 region has the DNA TGTGCCAGCAGTTTAATCATTCCAGGGGCTGGGGGCAATGAGCAGTTCTTC. The V and J genes are TRBV27 and TRBJ2-1, with D possibly being TRBD1 (6 bases). The CDR3 has 17 residues. V dropped 2 bases and J dropped 6 bases, with 20 bases sitting between them. Germline loops: CDR1 MNHEY, CDR2 SMNVEV (reference sequence).

The CDR3: CASSLASLYNEQFF. The CDR3, as DNA: TGTGCCAGCAGCTTAGCATCCCTATACAATGAGCAGTTCTTC. V is TRBV7-9 and J is TRBJ2-1; D gene unclear. The germline V gene encodes CDR1 SEHNR and CDR2 FQNEAQ (reference sequence). This CDR3 has 14 residues. Trimming pared 0 bases from V and 4 bases from J, leaving 7 bases between.

This chain links TRBV28 with TRBJ1-3, with TRBD1 matching 7 bases. CDR1 is MDHEN, CDR2 SYDVKM, per germline. J lost 3 bases, V lost 4 bases, and 3 bases had no gene match. This CDR3 has 14 residues. For the CDR3, the DNA is TGTGCCAGCAGTTCGAGACAGGGTGGAAACACCATATATTTT. This gives the protein CASSSRQGGNTIYF.

This chain joins TRBV28 and TRBJ2-7, with a possible D match to TRBD1 (5 bases). The germline CDR1 and CDR2 sequences are MDHEN and SYDVKM. The V and J ends lost 3 bases and 12 bases respectively, with 18 bases between them. This CDR3 region has 13 residues. CDR3 region: CASSFAGNDSWYF. CDR3 sequence (DNA): TGTGCCAGCAGTTTCGCAGGGAATGATTCGTGGTACTTC.

The chain links TRBV10-3 to TRBJ2-3; 8 bases agree with TRBD1. Germline lookup yields CDR1 ENHRY and CDR2 SYGVKD. The CDR3 covers 18 residues. The J segment lost 2 bases and the V segment lost 2 bases, leaving 12 bases of the junction unmatched. In DNA form, the CDR3 reads TGTGCCATCAGTGAGGGTTGGGGGCAGGGGGCCCTCACAGATACGCAGTATTTT. Translation: CAISEGWGQGALTDTQYF.

This chain links TRBV7-2 with TRBJ1-5; perhaps TRBD1 as D (5 bases). This CDR3 has 15 amino acids. Per the germline V gene, CDR1 is SGHTA and CDR2 is FQGNSA. Trimming took 4 bases from V and 0 from J, leaving 10 bases between them. DNA of the CDR3: TGTGCCAGCAGCTCGACAGATTTTAGCAATCAGCCCCAGCATTTT. Translation: CASSSTDFSNQPQHF.

Notes on this clone: Germline and junction disagree at one end, which may indicate a read error. CDR3 amino acids: CVSSATSDIYEQYF. The DNA for the CDR3 is TGTGTCAGCTCAGCCACCTCGGACATCTACGAGCAGTACTTC. The V and J genes are TRBV18 and TRBJ2-7, with D perhaps TRBD1 (5 bases). The CDR3 covers 14 residues. In germline, CDR1 is KGHSH, CDR2 LQKENI. The whole variable domain, remainder taken from reference TRBV18 and TRBJ2-7, is NAGVMQNPRHLVRRRGQEARLRCSPMKGHSHVYWYRQLPEEGLKFMVYLQKENIIDESGMPKERFSAEFPKEGPSILRIQQVVRGDSAAYFCVSSATSDIYEQYFGPGTRLTVT.

The chain couples TRBV18 to TRBJ2-3; 10 nucleotides agree with TRBD2. This CDR3 is 17 amino acids long. Germline CDR1 is KGHSH and CDR2 is LQKENI. With V trimmed by 0 bases and J by 6 bases, 9 bases remained unmatched. Here the CDR3 DNA reads TGTGCCAGCTCACCACCAGGGAGCGGGAGGGCCACCGATACGCAGTATTTT. Translation: CASSPPGSGRATDTQYF.

This clone has only a few counts. Other DNA sequences from this sample encode an identical CDR3 as well. This chain links TRBV6-1 with TRBJ1-2, with TRBD1 matching over 7 bases. There are 13 residues in the CDR3. The ends lost 4 bases at V and 8 bases at J; junction bases unmatched: 7. The germline gives CDR1 MNHNS, CDR2 SASEGT. The chain's CDR3 is CASSVRGDYGYTF. In DNA form, the CDR3 reads TGTGCCAGCAGTGTCAGGGGGGATTACGGCTACACCTTC.

A few counts support this clone. The rearrangement links TRBV5-6 to TRBJ2-1; a possible D gene is TRBD1 (5 bases). CDR3 size: 11 residues. Between the trimmed V and J ends, which lost 4 bases and 7 bases, there was a span of 6 bases. Germline V gene lookup returns CDR1 SGHDT and CDR2 YYEEEE. The CDR3, as DNA: TGTGCCAGCAGCCGACAGAATGAGCAGTTCTTC. Protein: CASSRQNEQFF.

The V call is TRBV28, the J call TRBJ1-2, with a weak D call TRBD1 (5 bases). Germline V CDR1 and CDR2: MDHEN, SYDVKM. The CDR3 extends over 13 amino acids. Trimming shortened V by 4 bases and J by 7 bases, and 13 bases separated the two germline ends. The chain's CDR3 is CASSSRVFGGYTF. In DNA, the CDR3 is TGTGCCAGCAGTTCCAGGGTTTTCGGTGGCTACACCTTC.

There are a few counts of this clone. This sequence joins TRBV5-6 and TRBJ1-6; 9 bases are shared with TRBD1. Trimming removed 0 bases from V and 9 bases from J; junction bases left unmatched: 7. CDR1 and CDR2 from the germline V gene are SGHDT and YYEEEE. The CDR3 runs 16 residues. The CDR3 sequence is CASSLALQGASSPLHF. CDR3 in DNA: TGTGCCAGCAGCTTGGCGCTACAGGGGGCTAGTTCACCCCTCCACTTT.